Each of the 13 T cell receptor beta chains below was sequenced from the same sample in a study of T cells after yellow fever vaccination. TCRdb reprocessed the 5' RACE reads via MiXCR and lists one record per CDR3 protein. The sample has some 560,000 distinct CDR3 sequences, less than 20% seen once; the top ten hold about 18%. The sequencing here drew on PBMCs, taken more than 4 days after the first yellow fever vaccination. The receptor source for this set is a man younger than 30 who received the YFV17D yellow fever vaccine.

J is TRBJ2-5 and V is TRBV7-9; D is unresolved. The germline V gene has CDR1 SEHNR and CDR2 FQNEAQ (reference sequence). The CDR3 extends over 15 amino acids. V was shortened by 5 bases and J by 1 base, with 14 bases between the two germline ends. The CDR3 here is CASSPKAELQETQYF. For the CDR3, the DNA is TGTGCCAGCAGCCCGAAGGCAGAGCTCCAAGAGACCCAGTACTTC.

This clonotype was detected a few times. CDR3 residues: CASSLGGATTGELFF. The CDR3 coding sequence is TGTGCCAGCAGTTTAGGCGGGGCTACCACCGGGGAGCTGTTTTTT. The V call is TRBV28, the J call TRBJ2-2; D may be TRBD2 (6 bases). V was pared by 2 bases and J by 4 bases, with 11 bases between. Germline V CDR1 and CDR2: MDHEN, SYDVKM. The length of the CDR3 is 15 residues.

The CDR3 protein is CASSPDGTFYEQYF. The CDR3 DNA follows: TGTGCCAGCAGCCCCGACGGGACCTTCTACGAGCAGTACTTC. The chain recombines TRBV7-8 with TRBJ2-7, with D perhaps TRBD1 or TRBD2 (5 bases each). The CDR3 totals 14 residues. V was pared by 5 bases and J by 3 bases, with 14 bases between. Germline V gene sequence: CDR1 SGHVS, CDR2 FQNEAQ.

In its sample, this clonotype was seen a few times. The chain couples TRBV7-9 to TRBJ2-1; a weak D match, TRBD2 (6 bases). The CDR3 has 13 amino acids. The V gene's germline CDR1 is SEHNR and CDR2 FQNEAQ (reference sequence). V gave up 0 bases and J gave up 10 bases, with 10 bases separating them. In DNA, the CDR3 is TGTGCCAGCAGCTTAGCCGCGAGCGGGGAGCAGTTCTTC. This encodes CASSLAASGEQFF.

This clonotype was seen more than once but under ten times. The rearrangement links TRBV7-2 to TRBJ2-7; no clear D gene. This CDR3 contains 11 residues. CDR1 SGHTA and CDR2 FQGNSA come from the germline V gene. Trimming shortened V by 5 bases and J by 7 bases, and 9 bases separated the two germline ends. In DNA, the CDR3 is TGTGCCAGCAGCCCGTACAGAGAGCAGTACTTC. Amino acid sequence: CASSPYREQYF.

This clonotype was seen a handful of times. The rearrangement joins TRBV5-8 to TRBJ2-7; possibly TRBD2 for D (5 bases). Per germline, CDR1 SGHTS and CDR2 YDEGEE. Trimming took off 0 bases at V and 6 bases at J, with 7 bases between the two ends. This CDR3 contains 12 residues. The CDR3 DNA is TGTGCCAGCAGCTTGGGGCGGGTCGAGCAGTACGTC. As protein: CASSLGRVEQYV.

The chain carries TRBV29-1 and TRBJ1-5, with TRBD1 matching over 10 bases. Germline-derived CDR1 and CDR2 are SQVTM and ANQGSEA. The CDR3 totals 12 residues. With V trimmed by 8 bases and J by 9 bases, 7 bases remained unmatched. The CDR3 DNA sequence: TGCAGCCCGGGACAGGGGCCGGCGCCCCAGCATTTT. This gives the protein CSPGQGPAPQHF. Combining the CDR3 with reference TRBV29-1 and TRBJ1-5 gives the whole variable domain SAVISQKPSRDICQRGTSLTIQCQVDSQVTMMFWYRQQPGQSLTLIATANQGSEATYESGFVIDKFPISRPNLTFSTLTVSNMSPEDSSIYLCSPGQGPAPQHFGDGTRLSIL.

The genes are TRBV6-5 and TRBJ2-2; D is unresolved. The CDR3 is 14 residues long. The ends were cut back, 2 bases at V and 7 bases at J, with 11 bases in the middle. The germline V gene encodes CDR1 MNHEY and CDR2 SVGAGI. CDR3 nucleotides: TGTGCCAGCAGTTACCGGCCCTATAGCGGGGAGCTGTTTTTT. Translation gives CASSYRPYSGELFF.

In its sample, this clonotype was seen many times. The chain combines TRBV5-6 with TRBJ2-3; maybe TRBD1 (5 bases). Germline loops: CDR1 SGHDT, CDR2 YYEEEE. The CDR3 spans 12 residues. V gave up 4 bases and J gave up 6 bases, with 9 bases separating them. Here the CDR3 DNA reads TGTGCCAGCAGCGAACAGGTGGATACGCAGTATTTT. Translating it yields CASSEQVDTQYF.

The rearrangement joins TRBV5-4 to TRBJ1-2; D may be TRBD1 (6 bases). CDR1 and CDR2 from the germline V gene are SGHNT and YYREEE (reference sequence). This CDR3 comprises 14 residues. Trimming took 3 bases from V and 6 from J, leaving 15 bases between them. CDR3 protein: CASSSDLQGHGYTF. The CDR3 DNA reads TGTGCCAGCAGCTCGGACCTACAGGGACATGGCTACACCTTC.

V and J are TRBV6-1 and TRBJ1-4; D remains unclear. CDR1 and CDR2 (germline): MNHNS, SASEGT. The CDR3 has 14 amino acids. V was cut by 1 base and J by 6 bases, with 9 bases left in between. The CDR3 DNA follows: TGTGCCAGCAGTGAAGGGCAGACCTATGAAAAACTGTTTTTT. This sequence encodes CASSEGQTYEKLFF.

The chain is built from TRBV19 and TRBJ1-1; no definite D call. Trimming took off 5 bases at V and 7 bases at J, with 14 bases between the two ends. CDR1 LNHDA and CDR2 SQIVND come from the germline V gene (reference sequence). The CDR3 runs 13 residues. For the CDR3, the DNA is TGTGCCAGTAGTCCCAGTGGATCTGATGAAGCTTTCTTT. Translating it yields CASSPSGSDEAFF.

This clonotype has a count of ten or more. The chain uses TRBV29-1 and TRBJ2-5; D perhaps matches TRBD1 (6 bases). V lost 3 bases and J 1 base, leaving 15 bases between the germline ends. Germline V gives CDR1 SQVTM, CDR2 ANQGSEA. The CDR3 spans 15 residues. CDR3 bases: TGCAGCGTTGAGTCGGGCAGGGGCGGCCAAGAGACCCAGTACTTC. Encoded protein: CSVESGRGGQETQYF.